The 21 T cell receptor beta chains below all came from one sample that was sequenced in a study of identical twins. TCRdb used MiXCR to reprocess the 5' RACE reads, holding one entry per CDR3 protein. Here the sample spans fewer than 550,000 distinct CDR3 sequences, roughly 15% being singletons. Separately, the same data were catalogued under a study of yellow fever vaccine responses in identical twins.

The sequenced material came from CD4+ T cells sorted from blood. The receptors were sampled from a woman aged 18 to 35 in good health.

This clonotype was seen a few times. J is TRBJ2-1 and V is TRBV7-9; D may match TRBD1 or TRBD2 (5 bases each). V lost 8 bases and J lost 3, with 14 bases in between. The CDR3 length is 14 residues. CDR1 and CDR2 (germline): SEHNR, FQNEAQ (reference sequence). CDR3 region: CASLPEGNYNEQFF. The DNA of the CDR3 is TGTGCCAGCCTACCTGAGGGGAACTACAATGAGCAGTTCTTC.

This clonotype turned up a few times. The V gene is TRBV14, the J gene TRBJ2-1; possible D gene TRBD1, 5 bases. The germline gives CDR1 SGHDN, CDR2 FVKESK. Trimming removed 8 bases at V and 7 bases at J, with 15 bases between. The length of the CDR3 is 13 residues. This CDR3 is CASAKAGPNEQFF. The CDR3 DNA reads TGTGCCAGCGCAAAGGCAGGGCCGAATGAGCAGTTCTTC.

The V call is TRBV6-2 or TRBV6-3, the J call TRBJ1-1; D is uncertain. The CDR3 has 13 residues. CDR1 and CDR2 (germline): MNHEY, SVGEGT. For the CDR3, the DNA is TGTACCACAACAACGACCTTGTTAACTCGGGCTTTCTTT. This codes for CTTTTTLLTRAFF.

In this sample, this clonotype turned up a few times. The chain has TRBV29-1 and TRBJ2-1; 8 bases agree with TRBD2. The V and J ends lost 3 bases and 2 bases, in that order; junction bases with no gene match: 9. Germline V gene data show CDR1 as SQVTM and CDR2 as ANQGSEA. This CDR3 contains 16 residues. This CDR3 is CSVDIGGRRPYNEQFF. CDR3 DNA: TGCAGCGTTGACATAGGCGGGAGGAGGCCCTACAATGAGCAGTTCTTC.

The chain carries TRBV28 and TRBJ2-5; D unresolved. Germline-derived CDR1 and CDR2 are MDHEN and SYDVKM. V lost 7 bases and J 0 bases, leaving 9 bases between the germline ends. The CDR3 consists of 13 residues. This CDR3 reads CASTRWNQETQYF. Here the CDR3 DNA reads TGTGCCAGCACCCGCTGGAACCAAGAGACCCAGTACTTC.

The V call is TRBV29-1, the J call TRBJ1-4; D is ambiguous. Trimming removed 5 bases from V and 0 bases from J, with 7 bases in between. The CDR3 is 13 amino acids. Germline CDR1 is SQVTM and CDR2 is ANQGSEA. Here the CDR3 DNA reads TGCAGCGTTCTCGGTGCAACTAATGAAAAACTGTTTTTT. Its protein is CSVLGATNEKLFF.

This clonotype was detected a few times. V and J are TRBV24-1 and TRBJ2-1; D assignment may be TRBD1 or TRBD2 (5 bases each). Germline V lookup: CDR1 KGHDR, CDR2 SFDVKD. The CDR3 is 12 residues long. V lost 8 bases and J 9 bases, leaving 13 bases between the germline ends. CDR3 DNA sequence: TGTGCCACCACGGCTCCTGGGGGTGAGCAGTTCTTC. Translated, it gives CATTAPGGEQFF.

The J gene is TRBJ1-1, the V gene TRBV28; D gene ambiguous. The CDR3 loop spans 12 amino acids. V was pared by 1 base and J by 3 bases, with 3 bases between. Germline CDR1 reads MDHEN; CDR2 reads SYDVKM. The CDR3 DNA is TGTGCCAGCAGTTTATCTCACACTGAAGCTTTCTTT. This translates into CASSLSHTEAFF.

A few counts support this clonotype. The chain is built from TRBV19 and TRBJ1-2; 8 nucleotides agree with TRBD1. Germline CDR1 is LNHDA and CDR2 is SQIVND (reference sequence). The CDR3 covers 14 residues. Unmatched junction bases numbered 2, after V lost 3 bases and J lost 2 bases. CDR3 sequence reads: CASSIAGGNYGYTF. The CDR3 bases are TGTGCCAGTAGTATTGCAGGGGGCAACTATGGCTACACCTTC.

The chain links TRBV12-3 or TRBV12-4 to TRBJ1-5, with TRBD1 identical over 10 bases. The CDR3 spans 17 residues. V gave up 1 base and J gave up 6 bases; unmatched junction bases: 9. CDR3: CASSLVRGQGLGQPQHF. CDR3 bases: TGTGCCAGCAGTTTAGTACGGGGACAGGGGTTAGGTCAGCCCCAGCATTTT.

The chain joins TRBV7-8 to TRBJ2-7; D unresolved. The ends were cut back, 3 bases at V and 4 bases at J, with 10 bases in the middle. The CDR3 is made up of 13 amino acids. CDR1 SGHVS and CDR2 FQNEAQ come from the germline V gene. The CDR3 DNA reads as TGTGCCAGCAGCTTCGCCGGCGCATACGAGCAGTACGTC. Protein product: CASSFAGAYEQYV.

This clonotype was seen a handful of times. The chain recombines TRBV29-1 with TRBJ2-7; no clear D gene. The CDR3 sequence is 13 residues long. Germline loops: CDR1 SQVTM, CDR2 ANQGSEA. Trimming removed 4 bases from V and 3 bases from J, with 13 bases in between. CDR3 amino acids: CSVAGPPLYEQYF. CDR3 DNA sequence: TGCAGCGTTGCCGGGCCACCCCTCTACGAGCAGTACTTC.

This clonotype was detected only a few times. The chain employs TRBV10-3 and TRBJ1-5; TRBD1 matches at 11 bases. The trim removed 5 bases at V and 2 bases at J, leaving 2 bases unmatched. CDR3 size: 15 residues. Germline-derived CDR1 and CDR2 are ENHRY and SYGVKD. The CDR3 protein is CAISPGQGGNQPQHF. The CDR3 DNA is TGTGCCATCAGTCCGGGACAGGGGGGCAATCAGCCCCAGCATTTT.

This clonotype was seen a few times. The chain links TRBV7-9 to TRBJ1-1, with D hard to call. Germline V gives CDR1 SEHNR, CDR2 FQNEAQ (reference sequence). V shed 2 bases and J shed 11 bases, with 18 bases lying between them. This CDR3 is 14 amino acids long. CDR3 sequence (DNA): TGTGCCAGCAGCTTATCGGGGTTTGTCTTGGGGGCTTTCTTT. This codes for CASSLSGFVLGAFF.

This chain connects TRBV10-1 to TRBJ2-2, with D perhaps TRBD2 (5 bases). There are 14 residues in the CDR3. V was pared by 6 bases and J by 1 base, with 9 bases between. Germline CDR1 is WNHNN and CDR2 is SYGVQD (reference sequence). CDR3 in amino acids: CASRGRGNTGELFF. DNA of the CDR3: TGCGCCAGCAGGGGCCGGGGGAACACCGGGGAGCTGTTTTTT.

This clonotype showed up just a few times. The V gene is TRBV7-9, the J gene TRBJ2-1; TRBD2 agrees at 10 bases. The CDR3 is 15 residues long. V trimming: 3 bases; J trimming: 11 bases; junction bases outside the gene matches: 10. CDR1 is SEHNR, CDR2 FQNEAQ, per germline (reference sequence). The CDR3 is CASSFGELAGLKQFF. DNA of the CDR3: TGTGCCAGCAGCTTCGGAGAACTAGCGGGACTCAAGCAGTTCTTC.

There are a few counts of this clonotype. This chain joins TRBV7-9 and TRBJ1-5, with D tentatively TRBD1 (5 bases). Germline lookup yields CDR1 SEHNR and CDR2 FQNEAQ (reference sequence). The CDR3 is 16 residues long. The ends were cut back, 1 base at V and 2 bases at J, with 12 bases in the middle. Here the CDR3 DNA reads TGTGCCAGCAGCTTAGTTACAGGATGGGGCAATCAGCCCCAGCATTTT. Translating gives CASSLVTGWGNQPQHF.

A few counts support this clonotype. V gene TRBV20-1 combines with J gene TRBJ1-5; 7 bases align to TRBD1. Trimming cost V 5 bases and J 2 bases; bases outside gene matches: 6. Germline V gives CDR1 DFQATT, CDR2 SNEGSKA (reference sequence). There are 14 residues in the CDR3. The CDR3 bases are TGCAGTGCTGGGGAGACAGGGCGCAATCAGCCCCAGCATTTT. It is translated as CSAGETGRNQPQHF.

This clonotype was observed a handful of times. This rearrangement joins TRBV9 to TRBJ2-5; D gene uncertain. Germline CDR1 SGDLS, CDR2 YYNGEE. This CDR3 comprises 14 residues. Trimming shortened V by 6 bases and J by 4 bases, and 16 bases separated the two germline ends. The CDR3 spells CASNPASPAETQYF. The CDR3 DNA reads TGTGCCAGCAACCCGGCCTCCCCAGCAGAGACCCAGTACTTC.

In DNA form, the CDR3 reads TGCGCCAGCAGCCAAGGGTTACTAGATTCCCCAAGCGAGCAGTACGTC. This gives the protein CASSQGLLDSPSEQYV. The chain links TRBV4-1 to TRBJ2-7; D is perhaps TRBD2 (5 bases). V was cut by 1 base and J by 6 bases, with 19 bases left in between. The length of the CDR3 is 16 residues. CDR1 is MGHRA, CDR2 YSYEKL, per germline.

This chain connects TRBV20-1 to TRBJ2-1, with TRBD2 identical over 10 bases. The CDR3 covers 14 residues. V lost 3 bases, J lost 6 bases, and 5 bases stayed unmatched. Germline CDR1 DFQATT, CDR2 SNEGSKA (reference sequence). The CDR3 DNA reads TGCAGTGCTAGTAGGACTAGCGGAGCCAATGAGCAGTTCTTC. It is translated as CSASRTSGANEQFF.